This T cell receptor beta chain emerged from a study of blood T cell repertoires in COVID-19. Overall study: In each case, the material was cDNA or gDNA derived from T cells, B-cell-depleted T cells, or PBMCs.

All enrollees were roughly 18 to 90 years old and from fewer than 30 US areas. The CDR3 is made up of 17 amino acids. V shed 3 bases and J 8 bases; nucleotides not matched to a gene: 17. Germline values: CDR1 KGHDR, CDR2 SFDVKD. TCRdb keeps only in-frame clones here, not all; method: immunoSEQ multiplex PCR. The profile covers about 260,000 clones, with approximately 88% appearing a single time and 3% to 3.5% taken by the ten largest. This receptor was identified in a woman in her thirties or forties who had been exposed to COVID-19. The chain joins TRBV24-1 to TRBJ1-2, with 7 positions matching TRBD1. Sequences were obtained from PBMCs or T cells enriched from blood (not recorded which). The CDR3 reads CATSDKGTDSNYGGYTF. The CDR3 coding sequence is TGTGCCACCAGTGATAAAGGGACAGATTCTAACTATGGAGGCTACACCTTC.